This TCR beta chain emerged from a study of T cells in Graves' hyperthyroidism and ophthalmopathy. The wider study: Blood from the periphery was taken at initial diagnosis, before any treatment. The study's findings and limits: Blood also showed most of the thyroid clonotypes that were expanded above 0.001.

The CDR3 extends over 11 amino acids. Germline loops: CDR1 SQVTM, CDR2 ANQGSEA. Authors of the study amplified TCR beta CDR3 regions from RNA transcripts. A set of HTBI primers served as the primers for a first-round RT-PCR of the TCR CDR3. Using its own MiXCR run on the multiplex PCR reads, TCRdb lists one record per CDR3 protein. The sample lists hundreds of thousands of distinct CDR3 sequences; 16% were seen once. Ophthalmopathy patients had Clinical Activity Score at least 3, NOSPECS grade at least 4, duration under 3 months. In the case of this clonotype: Its matching antigen is unknown.

The TCR was taken from a woman in her thirties or forties with Graves' ophthalmopathy. The rearrangement joins TRBV29-1 to TRBJ2-7; D gene ambiguous. Sequences were obtained from blood. Written as DNA, the CDR3 is TGCAGTGCGAAATCCTCCTACGAGCAGTACTTC. Encoded protein: CSAKSSYEQYF.